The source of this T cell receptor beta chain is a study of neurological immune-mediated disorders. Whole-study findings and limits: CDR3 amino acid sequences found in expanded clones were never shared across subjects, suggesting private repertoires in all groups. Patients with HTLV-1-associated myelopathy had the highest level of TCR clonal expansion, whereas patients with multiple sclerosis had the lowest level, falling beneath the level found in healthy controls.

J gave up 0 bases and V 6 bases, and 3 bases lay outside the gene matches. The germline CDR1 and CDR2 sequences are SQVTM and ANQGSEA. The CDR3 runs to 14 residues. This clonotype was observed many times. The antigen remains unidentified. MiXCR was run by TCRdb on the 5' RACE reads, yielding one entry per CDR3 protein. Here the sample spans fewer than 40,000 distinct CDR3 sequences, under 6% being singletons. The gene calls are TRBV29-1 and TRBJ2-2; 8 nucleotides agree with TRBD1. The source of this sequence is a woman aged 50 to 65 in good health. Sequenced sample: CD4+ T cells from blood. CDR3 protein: CSVGQGANTGELFF. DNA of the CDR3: TGCAGCGTAGGACAGGGTGCGAACACCGGGGAGCTGTTTTTT.